The T cell receptor beta chain under discussion was sequenced for a study of T cells in Graves' hyperthyroidism and ophthalmopathy. Background on the study: Blood from the periphery was taken at initial diagnosis, before any treatment.

Every diagnosis used clinical symptoms, serum thyroxine and TRAb, thyroid ultrasound and orbital computed tomography. J gave up 0 bases and V 0 bases, and 12 bases lay outside the gene matches. The CDR3 loop spans 18 amino acids. Germline V gene lookup returns CDR1 GTSNPN and CDR2 SVGIG (reference sequence). Researchers amplified the TCR beta CDR3 regions from RNA transcripts. Primed by the HTBI set, a first-round RT-PCR was run on the TCR CDR3. TCRdb used MiXCR to reprocess the multiplex PCR reads, holding one entry per CDR3 protein. This table has some 460,000 distinct CDR3 sequences, about 15% appearing once.

The rearrangement uses TRBV30 and TRBJ1-1; 8 positions agree with TRBD1. This TCR derives from a woman under 30 with Graves' hyperthyroidism. Sequencing input: blood. In nucleotides, the CDR3 is TGTGCCTGGAGTGTACTTCCCCGGACAGGGAGTCTGAACACTGAAGCTTTCTTT. Its protein is CAWSVLPRTGSLNTEAFF.